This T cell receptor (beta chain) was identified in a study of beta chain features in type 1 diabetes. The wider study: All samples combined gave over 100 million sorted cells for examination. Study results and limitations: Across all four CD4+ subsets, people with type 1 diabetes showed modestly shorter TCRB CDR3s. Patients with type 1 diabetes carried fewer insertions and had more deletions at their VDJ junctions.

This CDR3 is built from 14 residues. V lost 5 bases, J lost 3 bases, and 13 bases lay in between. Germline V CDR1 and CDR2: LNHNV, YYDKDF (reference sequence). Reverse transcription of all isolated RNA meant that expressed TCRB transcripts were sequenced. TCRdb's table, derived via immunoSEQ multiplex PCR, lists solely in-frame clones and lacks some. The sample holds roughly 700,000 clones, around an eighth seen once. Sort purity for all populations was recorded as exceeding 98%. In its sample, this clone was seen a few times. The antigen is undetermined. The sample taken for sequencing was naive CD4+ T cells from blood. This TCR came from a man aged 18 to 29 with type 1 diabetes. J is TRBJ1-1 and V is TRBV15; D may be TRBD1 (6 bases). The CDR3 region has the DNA TGTGCCACCAGCTTCAGGGGTCGGGACACTGAAGCTTTCTTT. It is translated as CATSFRGRDTEAFF.